What follows are 7 T cell receptor beta chains derived from one specimen sequenced in a study of shared clonotypes between healthy human individuals. Naive CD8 populations comprised CD45RO-negative cells positively selected for CCR7, excluding terminally differentiated effector memory CD45RA+ cells. Profiling relied on immunoSEQ multiplex PCR, and the TCRdb table lists in-frame clones only, not all of them. The table has approximately 2,000,000 clones, over 85% seen once. The sample taken for sequencing was naive CD8+ T cells from PBMCs. The receptors here all came from a man aged 18-30 years in good health. Some clones in this sample may be carry-over from other donors' samples.

The chain combines TRBV29-1 with TRBJ2-7, with 7 bases lining up with TRBD1. The junction had 14 bases not matched to a gene; V was cut back by 6 bases and J by 0 bases. The CDR3 is 16 residues long. In germline, CDR1 is SQVTM, CDR2 ANQGSEA. In DNA, the CDR3 is TGCAGCGTGGAGGTGAACCGGGACAGCAGCTCCTACGAGCAGTACTTC. Its protein is CSVEVNRDSSSYEQYF.

This CDR3 is CSGPPGEQYF. Here the CDR3 DNA reads TGCAGTGGCCCGCCGGGAGAGCAGTACTTC. The V gene is TRBV20-1, the J gene TRBJ2-7; tentative D call: TRBD2 (5 bases). V shed 7 bases and J shed 7 bases, with 11 bases lying between them. The CDR3 is 10 residues long. CDR1 is DFQATT and CDR2 is SNEGSKA in the germline V gene (reference sequence).

This chain connects TRBV9 to TRBJ2-3; D call uncertain. The CDR3 is made up of 15 amino acids. The germline gives CDR1 SGDLS, CDR2 YYNGEE. V was clipped by 1 base and J by 4 bases, with 13 bases between them. CDR3 DNA sequence: TGTGCCAGCAGCGTATCAGGTCCTCGGGCAGATACGCAGTATTTT. Its protein product is CASSVSGPRADTQYF.

The CDR3 DNA follows: TGTGCCAGCAGCTTAGTGGGAGACAGCTCCTACGAGCAGTACTTC. Translation gives CASSLVGDSSYEQYF. The chain carries TRBV7-2 and TRBJ2-7; the D gene could be TRBD1 or TRBD2 (5 bases each). Germline V gene lookup returns CDR1 SGHTA and CDR2 FQGNSA. V lost 1 base, J lost 0 bases, and 10 bases lay in between. The CDR3 runs to 15 residues.

A single count supports this clone. The sample holds other DNA sequences that translate to the same CDR3. The chain combines TRBV7-9 with TRBJ2-1; unclear D gene. With 4 bases removed from V and 6 bases from J, the gap between germline ends came to 4 bases. The CDR3 is 11 amino acids. Germline values: CDR1 SEHNR, CDR2 FQNEAQ (reference sequence). CDR3 nucleotide sequence: TGTGCCAGCAGCTCGGCCAATGAGCAGTTCTTC. It codes for CASSSANEQFF.

The chain couples TRBV6-1 to TRBJ2-1; 10 nucleotides agree with TRBD1. The germline CDR1 and CDR2 sequences are MNHNS and SASEGT. The CDR3 consists of 16 residues. J lost 8 bases, V lost 2 bases, and 9 bases had no gene match. CDR3 sequence (DNA): TGTGCCAGCAGTGAACTGGGACAGGGGAGGGATCATGAGCAGTTCTTC. Its protein product is CASSELGQGRDHEQFF.

V and J are TRBV7-9 and TRBJ2-4; D remains unclear. Germline CDR1 is SEHNR and CDR2 is FQNEAQ (reference sequence). Deletions cut 5 bases from V and 5 bases from J, with 16 bases between. This CDR3 is 15 amino acids long. CDR3 sequence (DNA): TGTGCCAGCAGCGCCACCGGGCCAGCTCAAAACATTCAGTACTTC. Translated, it gives CASSATGPAQNIQYF.